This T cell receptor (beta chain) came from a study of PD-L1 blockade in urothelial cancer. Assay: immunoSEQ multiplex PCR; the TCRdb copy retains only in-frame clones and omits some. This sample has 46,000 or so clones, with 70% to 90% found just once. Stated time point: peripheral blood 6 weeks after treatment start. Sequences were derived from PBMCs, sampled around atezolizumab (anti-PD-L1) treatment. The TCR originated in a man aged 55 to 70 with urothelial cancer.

In nucleotides, the CDR3 is TGCAGCGTTGGGGGGGGCGGCACAGATACGCAGTATTTT. This encodes CSVGGGGTDTQYF. The gene calls are TRBV29-1 and TRBJ2-3; D possibly corresponds to TRBD2 (7 bases). This CDR3 has 13 residues. Germline CDR1 reads SQVTM; CDR2 reads ANQGSEA. V lost 4 bases, J lost 1 base, and 9 bases lay in between.